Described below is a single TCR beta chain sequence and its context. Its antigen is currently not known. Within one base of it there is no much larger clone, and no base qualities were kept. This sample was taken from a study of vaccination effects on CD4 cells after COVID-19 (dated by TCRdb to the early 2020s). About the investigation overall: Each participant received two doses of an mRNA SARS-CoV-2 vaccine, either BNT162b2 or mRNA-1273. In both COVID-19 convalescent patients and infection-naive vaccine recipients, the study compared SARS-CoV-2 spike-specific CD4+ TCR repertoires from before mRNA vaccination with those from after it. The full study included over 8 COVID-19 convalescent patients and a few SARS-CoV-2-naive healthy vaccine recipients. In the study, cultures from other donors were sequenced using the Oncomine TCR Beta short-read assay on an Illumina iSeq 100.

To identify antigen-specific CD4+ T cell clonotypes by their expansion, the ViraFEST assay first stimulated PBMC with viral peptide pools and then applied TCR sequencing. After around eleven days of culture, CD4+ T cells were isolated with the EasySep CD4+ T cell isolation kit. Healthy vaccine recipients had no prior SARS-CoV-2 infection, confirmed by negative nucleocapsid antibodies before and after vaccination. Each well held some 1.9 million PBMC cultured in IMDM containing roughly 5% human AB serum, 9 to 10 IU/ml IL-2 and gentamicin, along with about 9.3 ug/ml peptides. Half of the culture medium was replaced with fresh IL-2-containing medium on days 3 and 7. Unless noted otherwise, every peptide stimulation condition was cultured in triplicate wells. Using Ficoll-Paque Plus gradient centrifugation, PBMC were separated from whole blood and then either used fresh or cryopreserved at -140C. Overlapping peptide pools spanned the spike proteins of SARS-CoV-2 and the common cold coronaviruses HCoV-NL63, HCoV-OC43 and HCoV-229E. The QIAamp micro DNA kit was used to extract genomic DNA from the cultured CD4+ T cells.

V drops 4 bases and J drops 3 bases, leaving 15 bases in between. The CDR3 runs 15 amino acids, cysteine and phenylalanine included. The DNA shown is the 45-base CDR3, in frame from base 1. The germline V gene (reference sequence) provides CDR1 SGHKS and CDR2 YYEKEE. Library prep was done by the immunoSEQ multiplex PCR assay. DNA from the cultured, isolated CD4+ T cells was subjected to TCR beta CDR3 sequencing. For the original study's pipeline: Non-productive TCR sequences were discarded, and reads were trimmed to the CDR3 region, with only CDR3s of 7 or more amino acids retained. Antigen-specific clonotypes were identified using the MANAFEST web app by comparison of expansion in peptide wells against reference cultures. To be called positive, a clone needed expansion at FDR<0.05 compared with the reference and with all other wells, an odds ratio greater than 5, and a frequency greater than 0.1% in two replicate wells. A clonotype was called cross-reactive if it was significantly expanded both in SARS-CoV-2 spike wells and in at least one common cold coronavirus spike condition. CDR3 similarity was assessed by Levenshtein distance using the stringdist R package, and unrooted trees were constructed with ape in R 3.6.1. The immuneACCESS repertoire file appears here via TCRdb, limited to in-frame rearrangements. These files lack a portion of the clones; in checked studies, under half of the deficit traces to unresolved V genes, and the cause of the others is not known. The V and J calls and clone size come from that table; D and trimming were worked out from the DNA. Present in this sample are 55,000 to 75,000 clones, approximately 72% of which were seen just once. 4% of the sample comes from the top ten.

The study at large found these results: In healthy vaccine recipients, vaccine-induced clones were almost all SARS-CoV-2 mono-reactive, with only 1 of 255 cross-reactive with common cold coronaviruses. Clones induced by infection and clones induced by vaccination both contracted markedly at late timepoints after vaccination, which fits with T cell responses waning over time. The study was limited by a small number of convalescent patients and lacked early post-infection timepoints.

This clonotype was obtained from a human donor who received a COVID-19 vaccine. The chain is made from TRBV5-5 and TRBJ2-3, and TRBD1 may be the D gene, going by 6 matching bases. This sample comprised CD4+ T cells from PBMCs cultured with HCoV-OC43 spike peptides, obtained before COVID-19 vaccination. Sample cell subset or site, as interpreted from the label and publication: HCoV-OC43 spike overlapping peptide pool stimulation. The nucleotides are TGTGCCAGCAGCCCACCCGTAGGGGGAACAGATACGCAGTATTTT. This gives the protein CASSPPVGGTDTQYF.